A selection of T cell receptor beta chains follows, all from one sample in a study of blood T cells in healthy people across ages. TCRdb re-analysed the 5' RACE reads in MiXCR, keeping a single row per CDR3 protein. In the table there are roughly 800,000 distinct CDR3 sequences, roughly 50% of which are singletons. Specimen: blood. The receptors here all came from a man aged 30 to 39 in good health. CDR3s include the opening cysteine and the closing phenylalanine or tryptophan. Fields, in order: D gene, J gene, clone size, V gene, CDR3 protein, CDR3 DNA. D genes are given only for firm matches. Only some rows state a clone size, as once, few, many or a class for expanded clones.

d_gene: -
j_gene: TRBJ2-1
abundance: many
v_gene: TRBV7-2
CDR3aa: CASSFRDLHDEQFF
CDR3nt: TGTGCCAGCAGCTTCCGGGACCTACACGATGAGCAGTTCTTC

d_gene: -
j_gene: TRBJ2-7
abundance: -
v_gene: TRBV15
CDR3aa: CATSRVSRNYEQYF
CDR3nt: TGTGCCACCAGCAGAGTGTCCCGCAACTACGAGCAGTACTTC

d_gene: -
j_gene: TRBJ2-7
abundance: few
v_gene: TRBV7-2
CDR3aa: CASSLTGDSGSSEQYF
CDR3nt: TGTGCCAGCAGCTTAACGGGGGACAGTGGTTCTAGCGAGCAGTACTTC

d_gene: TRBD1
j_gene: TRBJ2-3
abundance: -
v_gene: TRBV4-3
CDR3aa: CASSQLMGQKTQYF
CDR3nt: TGCGCCAGCAGCCAATTGATGGGACAGAAGACGCAGTATTTT

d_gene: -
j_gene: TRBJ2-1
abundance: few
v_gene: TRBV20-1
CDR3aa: CSAPQGGTAQNEQFF
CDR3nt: TGCAGTGCCCCGCAGGGAGGAACCGCCCAAAATGAGCAGTTCTTC

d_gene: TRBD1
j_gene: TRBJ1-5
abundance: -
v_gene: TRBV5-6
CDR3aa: CASSLTGQGAGQPQHF
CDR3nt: TGTGCCAGCAGCCTGACAGGACAGGGGGCTGGGCAGCCCCAGCATTTT

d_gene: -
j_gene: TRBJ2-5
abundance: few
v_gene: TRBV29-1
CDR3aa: CSASLQETQYF
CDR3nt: TGCAGCGCCTCCCTACAAGAGACCCAGTACTTC

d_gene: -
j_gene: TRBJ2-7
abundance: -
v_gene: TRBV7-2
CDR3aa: CASSLVTSSYEQYF
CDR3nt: TGTGCCAGCAGCTTAGTAACTAGCTCCTACGAGCAGTACTTC

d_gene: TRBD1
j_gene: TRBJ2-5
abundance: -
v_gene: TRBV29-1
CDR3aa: CSALPGTVQETQYF
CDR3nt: TGCAGCGCCTTGCCTGGGACAGTCCAAGAGACCCAGTACTTC

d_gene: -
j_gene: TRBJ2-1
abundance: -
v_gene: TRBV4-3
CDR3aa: CASSQGTASYNEQFF
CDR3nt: TGCGCCAGCAGCCAAGGGACTGCTTCCTACAATGAGCAGTTCTTC

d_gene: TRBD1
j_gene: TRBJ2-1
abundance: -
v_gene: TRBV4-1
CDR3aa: CASSQGDRGAWEQFF
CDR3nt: TGCGCCAGCAGCCAAGGAGACAGGGGGGCATGGGAGCAGTTCTTC

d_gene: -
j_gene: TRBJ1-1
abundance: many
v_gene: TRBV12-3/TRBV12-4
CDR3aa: CASSLGYTEAFF
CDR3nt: TGTGCCAGCAGCTTAGGGTACACTGAAGCTTTCTTT

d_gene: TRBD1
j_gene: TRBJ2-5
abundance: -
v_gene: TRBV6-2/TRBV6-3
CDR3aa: CASSSPGQGIQETQYF
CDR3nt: TGTGCCAGCAGTTCGCCGGGACAGGGAATCCAAGAGACCCAGTACTTC

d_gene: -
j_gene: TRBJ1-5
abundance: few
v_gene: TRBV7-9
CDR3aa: CASSPSRGQPQHF
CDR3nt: TGTGCCAGCAGCCCCTCCCGGGGCCAGCCCCAGCATTTT

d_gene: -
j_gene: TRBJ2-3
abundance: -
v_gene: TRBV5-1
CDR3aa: CASSLVSSADTQYF
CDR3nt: TGCGCCAGCAGCTTGGTCAGTTCGGCAGATACGCAGTATTTT

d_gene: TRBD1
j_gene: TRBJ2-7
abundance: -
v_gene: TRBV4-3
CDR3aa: CASSQTGGRIYEQYF
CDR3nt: TGCGCCAGCAGCCAAACAGGGGGAAGAATTTACGAGCAGTACTTC

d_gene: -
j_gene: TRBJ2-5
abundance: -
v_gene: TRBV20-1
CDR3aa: CSARPPLRSDRQETQYF
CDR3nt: TGCAGTGCTAGACCGCCCCTCCGATCCGACAGACAAGAGACCCAGTACTTC

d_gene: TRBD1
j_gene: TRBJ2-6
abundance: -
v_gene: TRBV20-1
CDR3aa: CSAQGVGSGANVLTF
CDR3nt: TGCAGTGCTCAGGGGGTGGGCTCTGGGGCCAACGTCCTGACTTTC

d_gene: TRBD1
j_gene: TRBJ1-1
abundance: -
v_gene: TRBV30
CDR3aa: CAWGRTGTEAFF
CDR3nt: TGTGCCTGGGGTAGGACAGGCACTGAAGCTTTCTTT

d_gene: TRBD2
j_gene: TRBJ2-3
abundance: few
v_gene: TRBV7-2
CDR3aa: CASSPRISGGDTQYF
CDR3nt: TGTGCCAGCAGCCCCAGGATTTCCGGGGGGGATACGCAGTATTTT

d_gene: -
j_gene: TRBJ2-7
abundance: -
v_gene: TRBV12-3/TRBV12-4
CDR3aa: CASGRAGTTSYEQYF
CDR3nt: TGTGCCAGCGGTAGGGCGGGGACGACCTCCTACGAGCAGTACTTC

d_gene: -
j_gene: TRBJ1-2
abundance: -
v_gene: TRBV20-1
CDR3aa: CSARDPRTGYTF
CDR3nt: TGCAGTGCTAGAGATCCCCGGACGGGCTACACCTTC

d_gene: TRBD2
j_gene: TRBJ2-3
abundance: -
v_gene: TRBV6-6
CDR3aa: CASRTSGGYTDTQYF
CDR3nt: TGTGCCAGCAGGACTAGCGGGGGATACACAGATACGCAGTATTTT

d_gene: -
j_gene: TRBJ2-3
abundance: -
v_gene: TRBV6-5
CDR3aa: CASSVLYTDTQYF
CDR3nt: TGTGCCAGCAGTGTTCTTTACACAGATACGCAGTATTTT

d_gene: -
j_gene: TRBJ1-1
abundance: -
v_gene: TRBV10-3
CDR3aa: CASRQGIVSMNTEAFF
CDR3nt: TGTGCCTCCAGGCAGGGGATCGTTTCCATGAACACTGAAGCTTTCTTT

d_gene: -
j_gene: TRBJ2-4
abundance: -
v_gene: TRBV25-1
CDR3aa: CASSEYEEGREGIQYF
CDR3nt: TGTGCCAGCAGTGAATATGAGGAGGGAAGAGAGGGCATTCAGTACTTC

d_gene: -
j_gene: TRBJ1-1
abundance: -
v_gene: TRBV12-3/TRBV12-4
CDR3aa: CASRQAGNTEAFF
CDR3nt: TGTGCCAGCAGACAGGCTGGGAACACTGAAGCTTTCTTT

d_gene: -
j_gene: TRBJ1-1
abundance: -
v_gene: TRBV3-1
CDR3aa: CASTGVGSTEAFF
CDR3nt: TGTGCCAGCACCGGGGTGGGCTCCACTGAAGCTTTCTTT

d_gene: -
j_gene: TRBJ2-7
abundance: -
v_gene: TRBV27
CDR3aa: CASSLTFSSYEQYF
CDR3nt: TGTGCCAGCAGTTTAACGTTTAGCTCCTACGAGCAGTACTTC

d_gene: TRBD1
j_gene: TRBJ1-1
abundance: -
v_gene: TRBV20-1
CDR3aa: CSGGRDRANTEAFF
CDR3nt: TGCAGTGGGGGTCGGGACAGGGCGAACACTGAAGCTTTCTTT

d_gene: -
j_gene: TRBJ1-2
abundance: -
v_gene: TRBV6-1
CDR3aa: CASSEGSLLFYGYTF
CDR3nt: TGTGCCAGCAGTGAAGGCTCTCTCCTCTTTTATGGCTACACCTTC

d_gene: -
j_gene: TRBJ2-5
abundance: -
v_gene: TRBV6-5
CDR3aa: CAVTGTSQETQYF
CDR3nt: TGTGCCGTGACCGGGACAAGCCAAGAGACCCAGTACTTC

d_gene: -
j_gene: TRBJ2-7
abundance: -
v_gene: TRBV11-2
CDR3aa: CASTQVNYEQYF
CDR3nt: TGTGCCAGCACCCAGGTGAACTACGAGCAGTACTTC

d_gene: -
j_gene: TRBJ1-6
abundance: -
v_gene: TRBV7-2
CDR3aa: CASSLEPQPTSPLHF
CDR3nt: TGTGCCAGCAGCTTAGAACCTCAACCCACCTCACCCCTCCACTTT

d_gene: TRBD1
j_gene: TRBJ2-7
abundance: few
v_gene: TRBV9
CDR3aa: CASSIRDRGYEQYF
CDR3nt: TGTGCCAGCAGCATCCGGGACAGGGGATACGAGCAGTACTTC

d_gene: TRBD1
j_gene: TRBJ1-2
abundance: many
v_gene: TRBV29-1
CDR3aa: CSARQGDGYTF
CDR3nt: TGCAGCGCAAGACAGGGAGATGGCTACACCTTC

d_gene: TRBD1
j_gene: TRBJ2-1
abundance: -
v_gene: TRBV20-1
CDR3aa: CSASPLRDRDNEQFF
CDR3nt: TGCAGTGCTAGTCCGCTGCGGGACAGGGACAATGAGCAGTTCTTC

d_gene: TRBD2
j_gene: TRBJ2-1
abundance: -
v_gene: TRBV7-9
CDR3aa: CASRGLAGGEQFF
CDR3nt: TGTGCCAGCAGAGGACTAGCCGGGGGTGAGCAGTTCTTC

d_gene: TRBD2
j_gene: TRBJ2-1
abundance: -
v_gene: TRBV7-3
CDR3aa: CASSLWPSGSPEQFF
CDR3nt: TGTGCCAGCAGCTTGTGGCCTAGCGGGAGTCCTGAGCAGTTCTTC